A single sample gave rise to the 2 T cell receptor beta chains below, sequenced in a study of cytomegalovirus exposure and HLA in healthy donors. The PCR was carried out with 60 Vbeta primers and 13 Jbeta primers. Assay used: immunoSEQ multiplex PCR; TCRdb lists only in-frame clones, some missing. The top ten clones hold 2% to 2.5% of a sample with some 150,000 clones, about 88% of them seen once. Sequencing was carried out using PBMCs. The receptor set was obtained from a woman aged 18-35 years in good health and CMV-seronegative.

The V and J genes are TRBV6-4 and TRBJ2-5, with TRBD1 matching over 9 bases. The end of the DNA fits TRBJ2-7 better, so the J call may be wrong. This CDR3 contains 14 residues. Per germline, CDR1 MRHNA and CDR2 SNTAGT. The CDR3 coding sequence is TGTGCCAGCAGTCCTGACAGGGGGACCTACGAGCAGTACTTC. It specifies CASSPDRGTYEQYF.

Written as DNA, the CDR3 is TGCGCCAGCAGCCAAGATCCACACCCTGGTACGCAGTATTTT. Its translation is CASSQDPHPGTQYF. The rearrangement uses TRBV4-3 and TRBJ2-3; D remains ambiguous. CDR1 and CDR2 (germline): LGHNA, YSLEER. The CDR3 has 14 amino acids. The germline V and J ends were trimmed by 0 bases and 8 bases, with 12 bases remaining between them.